This T cell receptor beta chain came from a study of regulatory T cells in long-lasting Graves disease (dated by TCRdb to about 2021). Describing the broader study: Antithyroid drugs had been taken for less than 3 months by newly diagnosed Graves' disease patients. A total of about 33 samples underwent TCR sequencing: around 13 from persistent and approximately 20 from newly diagnosed Graves' disease patients. The study took place in China and was registered as a clinical trial. Peripheral blood TCR sequencing and RNA sequencing compared persistent Graves' disease patients with newly diagnosed Graves' disease patients.

The library was obtained by multiplex PCR. TCRdb records Illumina HiSeq 4000 as the sequencer. To build TCR beta libraries, CDR3 regions were amplified by Arm-PCR using iRepertoire HTBI primers. Before sequencing, the PCR products underwent gel purification. The paper's data handling went like this. Across samples, 62 TRBV and 12 to 15 TRBJ segments were identified and used for gene usage analysis of CDR3 amino acid clonotypes. COPE and FqMerger were used to merge filtered high-quality paired reads into contigs. BLAST was used to align contigs to IMGT TRBV, TRBD and TRBJ reference genes, with CDR3 defined following IMGT. Any clonotype with a frequency above 0.1% was counted as a highly expanded clone. Shannon entropy was used to measure repertoire diversity, and the Gini coefficient was used to measure V-J evenness. A clonotype found in more than one individual was treated as public. TCRdb passed the public sequencing reads through fastp at Q25 and MiXCR, retaining productive beta sequences. Each entry merges the rows of one CDR3 protein and shows their most common DNA and genes. The V and J calls and clone size are TCRdb's, not the authors'. Recorded for this sample are around 400,000 distinct CDR3 sequences; 15% to 17% of them occurred a single time. Of the sample, about a fifth is held by the ten largest clones.

Broader findings and caveats from the paper: The small sample size was acknowledged by the authors as a limitation that may reduce accuracy. Persistent patients shared more public clonotypes among themselves (around 3,000) than newly diagnosed patients did (about 970). Only the TCR beta chain was sequenced and analyzed. Persistent Graves' disease patients showed lower TCR Shannon entropy and fewer highly expanded clones than newly diagnosed patients, suggesting clonal expansion. Only peripheral blood was studied, because thyroid tissue, the primary lesion, was inaccessible.

The time point label corresponds to: newly diagnosed GD, antithyroid drugs for less than 3 months. RNA was extracted from PBMCs in TRIzol for both TCR sequencing and RNA sequencing. The diagnosis of Graves' disease was made according to American Thyroid Association guidelines. Recruitment of patients was carried out at an endocrinology department in Xi'an, China. From each patient, about 8.9 milliliters of peripheral blood was collected into an EDTA anticoagulant tube. Ficoll Paque Plus density gradient separation was used to isolate PBMCs, and no further T cell sorting was done. An Agilent 2100 Bioanalyzer and agarose gel were used to check RNA quality, while a NanoDrop 2000 measured RNA concentration. As concerns this clonotype: Which antigen it targets is not known. Base quality data are lacking; no much larger clone is found one base away.

The sequencing used peripheral blood mononuclear cells (PBMCs), collected at new diagnosis, from a patient treated with antithyroid drugs. This receptor was obtained from a female donor with Graves disease.

The CDR3 sequence is CASSSGQGRYGYTF. The nucleotides read TGTGCCAGTAGTTCAGGGCAGGGAAGATATGGCTACACCTTC. The sequence is built from TRBV19 and TRBJ1-2, with TRBD1 as a weak D call on 5 bases. V is shortened by 5 bases, J by 5 bases, and the region joining them spans 15 bases. The CDR3, from cysteine to phenylalanine, totals 14 residues. The entry retains the CDR3 DNA only, 42 bases that are in frame from base 1. From the germline V gene (reference sequence), CDR1 is LNHDA and CDR2 is SQIVND.